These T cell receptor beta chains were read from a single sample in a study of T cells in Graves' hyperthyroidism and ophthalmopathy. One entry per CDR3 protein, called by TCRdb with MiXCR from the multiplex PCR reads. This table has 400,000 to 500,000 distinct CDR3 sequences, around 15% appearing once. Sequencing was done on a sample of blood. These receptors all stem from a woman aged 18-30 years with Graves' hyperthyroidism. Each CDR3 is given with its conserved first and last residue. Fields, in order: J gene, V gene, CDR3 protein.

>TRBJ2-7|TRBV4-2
CASGDGAGEAYEQYF
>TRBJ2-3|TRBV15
CATSREGGFGGGKDTQYF
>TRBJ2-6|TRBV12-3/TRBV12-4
CASSWSGGSGANVLTF
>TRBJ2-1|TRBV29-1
CSVDKGGGNEQFF
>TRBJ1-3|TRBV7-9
CASSLVMRSGNTIYF
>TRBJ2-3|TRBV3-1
CASSPGTGKGDTQYF
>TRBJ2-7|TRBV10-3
CAIGQGHSSYEQYF
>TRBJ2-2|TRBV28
CASSLTGRRTGELFF
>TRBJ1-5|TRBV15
CATSTRTAVQPQHF
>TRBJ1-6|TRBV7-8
CASRDRVVSPLHF
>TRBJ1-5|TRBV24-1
CATSDARGGSRNQPQHF
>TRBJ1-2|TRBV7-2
CASSSGGQPNGYTF
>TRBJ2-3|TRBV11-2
CASSLELRSTDTQYF
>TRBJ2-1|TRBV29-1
CSVDANWNNEQFF
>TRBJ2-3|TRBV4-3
CASSQDPLAEDTQYF
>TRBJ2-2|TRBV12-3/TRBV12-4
CASSLGTGYVGELFF
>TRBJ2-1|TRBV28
CATSPMTSPNEQFF
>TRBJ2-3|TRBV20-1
CSARGPSGHPMDTQYF
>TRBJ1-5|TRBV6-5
CASSYNRDQPQHF
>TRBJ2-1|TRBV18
CASSPPRSSYNEQFF
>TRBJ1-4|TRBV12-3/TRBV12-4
CASSFRGGNEKLFF
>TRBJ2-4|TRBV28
CASSLSAGGLKNIQYF
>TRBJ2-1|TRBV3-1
CASSHYKLLHRANNEQFF
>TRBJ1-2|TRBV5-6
CASFYGTEGNYGYTF
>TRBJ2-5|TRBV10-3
CAIRGTSGPKETQYF
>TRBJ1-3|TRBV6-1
CASSEGEGSSGNTIYF
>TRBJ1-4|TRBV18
CASSPPSRNEKLFF
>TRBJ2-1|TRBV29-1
CSAGQGFGNEQFF
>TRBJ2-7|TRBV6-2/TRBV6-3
CASSPTGGTYEQYF
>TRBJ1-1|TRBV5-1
CASSLSTENTEAFF
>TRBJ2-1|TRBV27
CASSLSYRDEQFF
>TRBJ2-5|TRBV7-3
CASSLTSGSGETQYF
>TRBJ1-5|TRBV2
CASSLGAGFGSNQPQHF
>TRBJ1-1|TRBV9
CASSVVGRATEAFF
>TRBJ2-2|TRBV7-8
CASSYGTTGELFF
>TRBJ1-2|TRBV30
CARDSGVAGYTF
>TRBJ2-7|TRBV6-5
CASSYSGGLYEQYF
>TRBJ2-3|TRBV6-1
CASSEGSGRPSTDTQYF
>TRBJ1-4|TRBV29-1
CSVVGGNEKLFF
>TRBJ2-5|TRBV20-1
CSAREGGAETQYF
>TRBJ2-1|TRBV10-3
CAISSTPSVDNEQFF
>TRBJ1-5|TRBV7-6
CASSLGAPNSNQPQHF
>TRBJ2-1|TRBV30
CAWSIGGTDYNEQFF
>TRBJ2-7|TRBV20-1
CSGSGTSGRLGYEQYF
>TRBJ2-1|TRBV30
CAWGLLAGGPGEQFF
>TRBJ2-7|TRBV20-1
CSARAQGLGRYEQYF
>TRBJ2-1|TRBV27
CASSPGTAASNEQFF
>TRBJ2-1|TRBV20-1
CSVLLGQISYNEQFF
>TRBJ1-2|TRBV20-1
CSARAPTDLYDYTF